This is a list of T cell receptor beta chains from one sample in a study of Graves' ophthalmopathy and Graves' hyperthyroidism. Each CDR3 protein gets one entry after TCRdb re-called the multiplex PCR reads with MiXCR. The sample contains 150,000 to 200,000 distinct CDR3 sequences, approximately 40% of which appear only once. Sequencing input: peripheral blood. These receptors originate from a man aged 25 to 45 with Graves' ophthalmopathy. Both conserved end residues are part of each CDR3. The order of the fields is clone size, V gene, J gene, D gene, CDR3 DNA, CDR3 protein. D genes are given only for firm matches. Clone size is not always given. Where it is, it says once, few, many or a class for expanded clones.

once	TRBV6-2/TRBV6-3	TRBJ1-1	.	TGTGCCAGCAGTTTCTACAGCAGGACTGAAGCTTTCTTT	CASSFYSRTEAFF
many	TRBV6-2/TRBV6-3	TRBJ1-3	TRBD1	TGTGCCAGCAGCAGTCCGGGACAGTGGATCCGCTCTGGAAACACCATATATTTT	CASSSPGQWIRSGNTIYF
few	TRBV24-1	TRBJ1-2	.	TGTGCCACCAGTGACCTAAGACACGGCTATGGCTACACCTTC	CATSDLRHGYGYTF
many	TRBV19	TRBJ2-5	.	TGTGCCAGTAGCTGGGGTGGGGGCCAAGAGACCCAGTACTTC	CASSWGGGQETQYF
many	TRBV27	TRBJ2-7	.	TGTGCCAGCAGTCCCGTCGGCAGGGAAACCTACGAGCAGTACTTC	CASSPVGRETYEQYF
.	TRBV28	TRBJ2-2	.	TGTGCCAGCAGTCCCAAACTTGGGAGGCCCGGGGAGCTGTTTTTT	CASSPKLGRPGELFF
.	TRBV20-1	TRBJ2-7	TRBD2	TGCAGTGCTACAACCACGGCTAGCGGGGGAGAGCAGTACTTC	CSATTTASGGEQYF
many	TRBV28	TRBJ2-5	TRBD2	TGTGCCAGCAGTTTTAGGCTAGCGGGAGTTTTTGAGACCCAGTACTTC	CASSFRLAGVFETQYF
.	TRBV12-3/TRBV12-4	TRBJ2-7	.	TGTGCCAGCAGTTTAATGGCTGAAATCTACGAGCAGTACTTC	CASSLMAEIYEQYF
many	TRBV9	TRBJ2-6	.	TGTGCCAGCAGCAAAGGACGGCTCTCTGGGGCCAACGTCCTGACTTTC	CASSKGRLSGANVLTF